This T cell receptor beta chain was captured by sequencing in a study of T cell responses to AZD1222 COVID-19 vaccine. Germline CDR1 is MNHEY and CDR2 is SVGAGI. The CDR3 has 13 residues. The V end lost 0 bases, the J end lost 5 bases, and 8 bases lay between the germline ends. Sequencing was performed with immunoSEQ multiplex PCR; in TCRdb, only in-frame clones are kept and a portion is missing. Among tens of thousands of clones listed, roughly 86% were seen once. Broader study findings: Unmutated variant regions reportedly attract nearly half of all spike-specific TCRs. Donors, mostly white British, included more females; clonal diversity was possibly underestimated. Two doses of AZD1222 preceded a rise in Spike-specific TCR breadth and depth.

Only one count was recorded for this clone. Its target is unknown. The chain links TRBV6-5 to TRBJ2-7; no firm D call. The starting material was peripheral blood, obtained on day 0 of AZD1222 vaccination. The sequence was collected from an adult in good health. The CDR3 protein is CASSYSLSNEQYF. The CDR3 DNA is TGTGCCAGCAGTTACTCGCTTAGCAACGAGCAGTACTTC.